Listed below are T cell receptor beta chains from one sample, sequenced in a study of blood T cell repertoires in COVID-19. The data were produced by immunoSEQ multiplex PCR, yet TCRdb's version contains in-frame clones alone and is incomplete. The repertoire has about 83,000 clones, about 86% of them found once; the top ten carry approximately 22%. Sequenced sample: peripheral blood. Source of these receptors: an elderly woman in a cohort sampled during active or convalescent COVID-19. CDR3s include the opening cysteine and the closing phenylalanine or tryptophan. Fields, in order: V gene, clone size, D gene, J gene, CDR3 DNA, CDR3 protein. The D gene is left open where the match is weak. Part of the rows lack a size; the others show once, few, many or a class for expanded clones.

v_call: TRBV6-6; clone_size: -; d_call: -; j_call: TRBJ1-4; cdr3_nt: TGTGCCAGCGCACTTGGAGGCCCGTACGGTGAAAAACTGTTTTTT; cdr3_aa: CASALGGPYGEKLFF
v_call: TRBV11-2; clone_size: -; d_call: -; j_call: TRBJ2-7; cdr3_nt: TGTGCCAGCAGCCTCTCTCGCGAGCAGTACTTC; cdr3_aa: CASSLSREQYF
v_call: TRBV30; clone_size: -; d_call: -; j_call: TRBJ1-2; cdr3_nt: TGTGCCTGTTCCCAGGGAAGCTATGGCTACACCTTC; cdr3_aa: CACSQGSYGYTF
v_call: TRBV11-3; clone_size: -; d_call: -; j_call: TRBJ1-2; cdr3_nt: TGTGCCAGCAGCTTACAGGGTCATGGCTACACCTTC; cdr3_aa: CASSLQGHGYTF
v_call: TRBV20-1; clone_size: many; d_call: -; j_call: TRBJ2-7; cdr3_nt: TGCAGTGCTAGTCGGGGAAGGTACGAGCAGTACTTC; cdr3_aa: CSASRGRYEQYF
v_call: TRBV5-1; clone_size: -; d_call: TRBD2; j_call: TRBJ2-2; cdr3_nt: TGCGCCAGCAGCTTGGATCCTAGCGGGAACACCGGGGAGCTGTTTTTT; cdr3_aa: CASSLDPSGNTGELFF
v_call: TRBV6-5; clone_size: -; d_call: -; j_call: TRBJ1-2; cdr3_nt: TGTGCCAGCAGTCGCGACGGGAACTATGGCTACACCTTC; cdr3_aa: CASSRDGNYGYTF
v_call: TRBV4-1; clone_size: -; d_call: TRBD2; j_call: TRBJ2-7; cdr3_nt: TGCGCCAGCAGCCAAGTAGGTAGCGGGAGTGTTGAGCAGTACTTC; cdr3_aa: CASSQVGSGSVEQYF
v_call: TRBV7-8; clone_size: -; d_call: TRBD1; j_call: TRBJ1-5; cdr3_nt: TGTGCCAGCAGTCCGCGGGACAGCAATTGGGTTAGGAATCAGCCCCAGCATTTT; cdr3_aa: CASSPRDSNWVRNQPQHF
v_call: TRBV28; clone_size: -; d_call: TRBD2; j_call: TRBJ2-3; cdr3_nt: TGTGCCAGCAGTTGGGGACTAGCGGGAGCCGCCACAGATACGCAGTATTTT; cdr3_aa: CASSWGLAGAATDTQYF
v_call: TRBV7-9; clone_size: -; d_call: TRBD1; j_call: TRBJ1-4; cdr3_nt: TGTGCCAGCAGCTTAGGGCAGGGGGCATTTAATGAAAAACTGTTTTTT; cdr3_aa: CASSLGQGAFNEKLFF
v_call: TRBV4-1; clone_size: -; d_call: TRBD2; j_call: TRBJ2-3; cdr3_nt: TGCGCCAGCAGCCAAGGACTAGCGGGAGGTTACGATACGCAGTATTTT; cdr3_aa: CASSQGLAGGYDTQYF
v_call: TRBV6-6; clone_size: -; d_call: TRBD1; j_call: TRBJ1-2; cdr3_nt: TGTGCCAGCAGTTACTCTGGACAGGGTGGGGGCTACACCTTC; cdr3_aa: CASSYSGQGGGYTF
v_call: TRBV7-9; clone_size: -; d_call: TRBD1; j_call: TRBJ2-7; cdr3_nt: TGTGCCAGCAGCTTAGCGCAGGGGGTAAAGTACTTC; cdr3_aa: CASSLAQGVKYF
v_call: TRBV2; clone_size: -; d_call: TRBD1; j_call: TRBJ1-6; cdr3_nt: TGTGCCAGCAGTGAACAGGGGGTCGCCTATAATTCACCCCTCCACTTT; cdr3_aa: CASSEQGVAYNSPLHF
v_call: TRBV5-1; clone_size: -; d_call: TRBD1; j_call: TRBJ2-1; cdr3_nt: TGCGCCAGCAGCCGACCGTTAGACAGGGCCAATGAGCAGTTCTTC; cdr3_aa: CASSRPLDRANEQFF
v_call: TRBV3-1/TRBV3-2; clone_size: -; d_call: TRBD2; j_call: TRBJ2-1; cdr3_nt: TGTGCCAGCAGCACGCCTCGGGGGGTGTACAATGAGCAGTTCTTC; cdr3_aa: CASSTPRGVYNEQFF
v_call: TRBV11-2; clone_size: -; d_call: TRBD1; j_call: TRBJ1-5; cdr3_nt: TGTGCCAGCAGCTCCAATCCAGGGGGGCTAGGGCAGCCCCAGCATTTT; cdr3_aa: CASSSNPGGLGQPQHF
v_call: TRBV2; clone_size: -; d_call: -; j_call: TRBJ2-3; cdr3_nt: TGTGCCAGCAACGGGTTGGCGGGACTCAGCACAGATACGCAGTATTTT; cdr3_aa: CASNGLAGLSTDTQYF
v_call: TRBV3-1/TRBV3-2; clone_size: -; d_call: -; j_call: TRBJ2-3; cdr3_nt: TGTGCCAGCAGCCAGAGGAGAGGATCAGATACGCAGTATTTT; cdr3_aa: CASSQRRGSDTQYF
v_call: TRBV5-1; clone_size: once; d_call: TRBD1; j_call: TRBJ2-7; cdr3_nt: TGCGCCAGCAGCTTGGCCGGACAGGGAAGCGAGCAGTACTTC; cdr3_aa: CASSLAGQGSEQYF